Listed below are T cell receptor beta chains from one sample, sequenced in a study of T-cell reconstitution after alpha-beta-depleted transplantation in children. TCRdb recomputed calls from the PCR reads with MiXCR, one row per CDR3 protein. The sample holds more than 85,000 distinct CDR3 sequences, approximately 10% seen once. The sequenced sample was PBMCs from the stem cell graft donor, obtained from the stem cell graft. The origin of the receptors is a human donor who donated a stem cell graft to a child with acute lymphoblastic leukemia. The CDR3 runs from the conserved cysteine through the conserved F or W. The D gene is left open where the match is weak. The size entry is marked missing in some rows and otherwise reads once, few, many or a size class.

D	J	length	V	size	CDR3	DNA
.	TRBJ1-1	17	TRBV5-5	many	CASSLGTILFGNTEAFF	TGTGCCAGCAGCTTGGGGACAATCCTTTTCGGGAACACTGAAGCTTTCTTT
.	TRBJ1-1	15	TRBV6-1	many	CASSEIRQRNTEAFF	TGTGCCAGCAGTGAAATTCGACAGAGGAACACTGAAGCTTTCTTT
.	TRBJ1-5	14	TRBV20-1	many	CSARRRSANQPQHF	TGCAGTGCTAGACGACGTAGTGCGAACCAGCCCCAGCATTTT
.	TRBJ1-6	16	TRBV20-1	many	CSASQQQGRGNSPLHF	TGCAGTGCTAGCCAGCAACAGGGAAGGGGTAATTCACCCCTCCACTTT
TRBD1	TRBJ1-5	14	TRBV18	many	CASSQQGADQPQHF	TGTGCCAGCTCACAACAGGGGGCGGATCAGCCCCAGCATTTT
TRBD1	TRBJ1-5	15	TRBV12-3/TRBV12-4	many	CASSPLGQGAQPQHF	TGTGCCAGCAGTCCCCTCGGACAGGGGGCACAGCCCCAGCATTTT
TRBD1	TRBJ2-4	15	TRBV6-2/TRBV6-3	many	CASSSPDRDWHIQYF	TGTGCCAGCAGTTCCCCGGACAGGGACTGGCACATTCAGTACTTC
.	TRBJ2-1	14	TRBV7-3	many	CASSLTGGSLGQFF	TGTGCCAGCAGCTTAACAGGGGGATCCCTCGGGCAGTTCTTC
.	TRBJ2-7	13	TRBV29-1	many	CSALDGQPYEQYF	TGCAGCGCCTTAGACGGACAGCCCTACGAGCAGTACTTC
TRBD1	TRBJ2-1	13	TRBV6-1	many	CASRRQGRNEQFF	TGTGCCAGCAGGCGACAGGGGCGAAATGAGCAGTTCTTC
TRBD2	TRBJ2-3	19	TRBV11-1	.	CASRKYPGLAGERADTQYF	TGTGCCAGCAGAAAATACCCGGGACTAGCGGGAGAGAGGGCAGATACGCAGTATTTT
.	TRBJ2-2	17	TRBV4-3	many	CASSQDLRRLHTGELFF	TGCGCCAGCAGCCAAGATCTTCGGAGACTCCACACCGGGGAGCTGTTTTTT
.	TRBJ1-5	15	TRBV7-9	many	CATQAQGQGNQPQHF	TGTGCCACCCAGGCGCAGGGTCAGGGTAATCAGCCCCAGCATTTT
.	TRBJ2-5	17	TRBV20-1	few	CCASSPRGAMSQETQYF	TGCTGTGCTAGTTCCCCCCGGGGGGCGATGTCCCAAGAGACCCAGTACTTC
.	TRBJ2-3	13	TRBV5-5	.	CASSPVGSDTQYF	TGTGCCAGCAGCCCCGTGGGATCTGATACGCAGTATTTT
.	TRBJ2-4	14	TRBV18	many	CASSPGRTKNIQYF	TGTGCCAGCTCACCGGGTAGGACCAAAAACATTCAGTACTTC
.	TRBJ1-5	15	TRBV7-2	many	CASSLAASGTQPQHF	TGTGCCAGCAGCTTAGCGGCCAGTGGGACCCAGCCCCAGCATTTT
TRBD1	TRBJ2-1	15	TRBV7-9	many	CASSIGQGPDNEQFF	TGTGCCAGCAGCATTGGACAGGGTCCGGACAATGAGCAGTTCTTC
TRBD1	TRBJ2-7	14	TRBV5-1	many	CASRPDRGPYEQYF	TGCGCCAGCAGACCTGACAGGGGGCCCTACGAGCAGTACTTC
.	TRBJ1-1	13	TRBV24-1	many	CATSDLGHTEAFF	TGTGCCACCAGTGATTTAGGGCACACTGAAGCTTTCTTT
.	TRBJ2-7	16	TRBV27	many	CASSLQTSFISYEQYF	TGTGCCAGCAGTCTCCAGACTAGTTTCATTTCCTACGAGCAGTACTTC
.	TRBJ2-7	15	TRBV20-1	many	CSARDAAVGSYEQYF	TGCAGTGCTAGAGATGCGGCAGTTGGCTCCTACGAGCAGTACTTC
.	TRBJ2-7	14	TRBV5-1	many	CASSLAGGPYEQYF	TGCGCCAGCAGCTTGGCCGGCGGGCCCTACGAGCAGTACTTC
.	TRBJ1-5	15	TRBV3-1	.	CAMGSGGGGLQPQHF	TGTGCCATGGGCTCGGGGGGTGGAGGGCTGCAGCCCCAGCATTTT
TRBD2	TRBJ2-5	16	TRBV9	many	CASSVAGLAGGETQYF	TGTGCCAGCAGCGTAGCCGGGCTAGCGGGGGGAGAGACCCAGTACTTC
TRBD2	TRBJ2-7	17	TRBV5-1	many	CASSLDERGGQSYEQYF	TGCGCCAGCAGCTTGGATGAGCGGGGGGGCCAATCCTACGAGCAGTACTTC
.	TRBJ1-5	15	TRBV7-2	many	CASSLSLTSNQPQHF	TGTGCCAGCAGCTTGTCCCTTACAAGCAATCAGCCCCAGCATTTT
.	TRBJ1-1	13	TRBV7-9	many	CASSFEVNTEAFF	TGTGCCAGCAGCTTTGAGGTGAACACTGAAGCTTTCTTT
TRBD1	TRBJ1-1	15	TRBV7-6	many	CASSLYHDRVAEAFF	TGTGCCAGCAGCTTATACCATGACAGGGTCGCTGAAGCTTTCTTT
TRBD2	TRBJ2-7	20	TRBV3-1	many	CASSQELGGAYKQITYEQYF	TGTGCCAGCAGCCAGGAACTCGGGGGGGCGTACAAACAGATTACCTACGAGCAGTACTTC
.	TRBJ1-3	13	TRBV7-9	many	CASRQGEGNTIYF	TGTGCCAGCAGACAGGGAGAGGGAAACACCATATATTTT
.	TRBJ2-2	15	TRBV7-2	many	CASSLGGTRAGELFF	TGTGCCAGCAGCTTAGGCGGGACACGCGCCGGGGAGCTGTTTTTT
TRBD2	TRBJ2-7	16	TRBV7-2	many	CASSLELAGGYYEQYF	TGTGCCAGCAGCTTAGAACTAGCGGGAGGGTACTACGAGCAGTACTTC
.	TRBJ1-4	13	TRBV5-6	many	CASTIGRNEKLFF	TGTGCCAGCACCATCGGACGGAATGAAAAACTGTTTTTT
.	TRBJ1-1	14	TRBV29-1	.	CSVGGGLGNTEAFF	TGCAGCGTCGGGGGGGGGCTGGGGAACACTGAAGCTTTCTTT
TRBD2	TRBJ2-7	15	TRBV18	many	CASSPLSGRAYEQYF	TGTGCCAGCTCACCCCTTAGCGGGAGGGCCTACGAGCAGTACTTC
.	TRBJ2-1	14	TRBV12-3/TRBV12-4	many	CATSGLPGDNEQFF	TGTGCCACCTCGGGCCTCCCAGGGGACAATGAGCAGTTCTTC
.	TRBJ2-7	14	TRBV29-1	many	CSVEDQRSSYEQYF	TGCAGCGTTGAAGATCAGCGGAGCTCCTACGAGCAGTACTTC
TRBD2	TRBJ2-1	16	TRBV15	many	CATSRDSGRPRGEQFF	TGTGCCACCAGCAGAGATAGCGGGAGGCCCCGCGGTGAGCAGTTCTTC
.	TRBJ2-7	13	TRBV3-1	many	CASSQGGLPEQYF	TGTGCCAGCAGCCAAGGCGGATTACCCGAGCAGTACTTC
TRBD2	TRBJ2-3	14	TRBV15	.	CATSPGGGADTQYF	TGTGCCACCAGCCCGGGGGGGGGAGCAGATACGCAGTATTTT
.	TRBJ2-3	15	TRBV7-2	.	CASSFSFISTDTQYF	TGTGCCAGCAGCTTTAGCTTCATTAGTACAGATACGCAGTATTTT
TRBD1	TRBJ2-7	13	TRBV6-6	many	CASILRQGGEQYF	TGTGCCAGCATTCTACGACAGGGGGGCGAGCAGTACTTC
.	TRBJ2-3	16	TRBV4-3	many	CASSQVSQASTDTQYF	TGCGCCAGCAGCCAAGTTTCACAGGCTAGCACAGATACGCAGTATTTT
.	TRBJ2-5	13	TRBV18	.	CASSPNLQETQYF	TGTGCCAGCTCACCCAACCTCCAAGAGACCCAGTACTTC
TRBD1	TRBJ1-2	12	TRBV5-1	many	CASSRDRAKYTF	TGCGCCAGCAGCCGGGACAGGGCGAAGTACACCTTC
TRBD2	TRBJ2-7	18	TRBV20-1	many	CSARVGLAGVWRAYEQYF	TGCAGTGCTAGAGTTGGACTAGCGGGAGTTTGGAGAGCCTACGAGCAGTACTTC
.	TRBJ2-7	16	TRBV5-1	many	CASSPRGSLGRYEQYF	TGCGCCAGCAGCCCTCGTGGATCGCTCGGCCGCTACGAGCAGTACTTC
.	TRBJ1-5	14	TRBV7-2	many	CASSSRYSNQPQHF	TGTGCCAGCAGCTCCAGGTATAGCAATCAGCCCCAGCATTTT
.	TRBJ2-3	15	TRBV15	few	CATSGLRGGVDTQYF	TGTGCCACCAGCGGACTACGGGGCGGAGTGGATACGCAGTATTTT